This T cell receptor beta chain is from a study of PD-1 blockade in classical Hodgkin lymphoma. The repertoire was sequenced with immunoSEQ multiplex PCR; TCRdb's copy has only in-frame clones and lacks some. The data hold 110,000 or so clones, with nearly 90% observed a single time. After autologous stem cell transplantation all patients relapsed, and prior brentuximab vedotin exposure differed between cohorts. V lost 8 bases and J 6 bases, leaving 13 bases between the germline ends. Germline loops: CDR1 SNHLY, CDR2 FYNNEI. This CDR3 is built from 12 residues. The rearrangement uses TRBV2 and TRBJ1-1, with a possible D match to TRBD1 (5 bases). The sequences come from peripheral blood mononuclear cells (PBMCs), collected before the second cycle of nivolumab. The source is a human donor with classical Hodgkin lymphoma. The CDR3 DNA reads TGTGCCAGCCAGGCGGAGGGGCCTGAAGCTTTCTTT. This sequence encodes CASQAEGPEAFF.